The 18 T cell receptor beta chains presented below share a single source sample, sequenced in a study of low-dose radiotherapy and immunotherapy resistance in tumors. Time point specified: before trial treatment. TRAV and TRBV primers primed cDNA for both TCRalpha and TCRbeta. With a V-primer adapter and a constant-region primer, TCRs were amplified for approximately 19 PCR cycles. Via MiXCR, TCRdb re-called the reads, giving one row per CDR3 protein. Among fewer than 90,000 distinct CDR3 sequences listed, 30% to 40% were seen once. This sample comprised PBMCs, obtained before treatment. All receptors come from a female donor with ovarian cancer.

In the case of this clonotype: A much bigger clone sits one base away, suggesting this may be a read error. J is TRBJ2-7 and V is TRBV20-1; D is unclear. Germline CDR1 reads DFQATT; CDR2 reads SNEGSKA (reference sequence). CDR3 length equals 13 residues. V lost 4 bases and J lost 7, with 17 bases in between. The CDR3 is CSATVPPSNEQYF. DNA for the CDR3: TGCAGTGCTACCGTCCCACCGTCCAATGAGCAGTACTTC.

This clonotype was recorded many times. J is TRBJ2-7 and V is TRBV2; 9 bases are a match to TRBD2. This CDR3 contains 14 residues. Germline lookup yields CDR1 SNHLY and CDR2 FYNNEI. V shed 9 bases and J 2 bases; nucleotides not matched to a gene: 8. The CDR3, as DNA: TGTGCCAGTCGAACAGCTAGCGGGGCCTACGAGCAGTACTTC. This sequence encodes CASRTASGAYEQYF.

Ten or more counts support this clonotype. The chain couples TRBV12-5 to TRBJ2-7; the match to TRBD1 covers 7 bases. The J segment lost 4 bases and the V segment lost 5 bases, leaving 11 bases of the junction unmatched. CDR1 and CDR2 (germline): LGHNT, FRNRAP. The CDR3 runs 15 residues. The CDR3 DNA follows: TGTGCTAGTGGTAGGGGACAGACGAAGAATTACGAGCAGTACTTC. Encoded protein: CASGRGQTKNYEQYF.

This clonotype was counted many times. This rearrangement joins TRBV28 to TRBJ1-5; D is unresolved. V shed 3 bases and J shed 6 bases, with 12 bases lying between them. CDR3 size: 14 residues. Germline values: CDR1 MDHEN, CDR2 SYDVKM. The CDR3 DNA follows: TGTGCCAGCAGTTTGGTTAGCCGATTTCAGCCCCAGCATTTT. Amino acid sequence: CASSLVSRFQPQHF.

The sample holds many counts of this clonotype. This sequence joins TRBV19 and TRBJ2-3; TRBD2 matches at 14 bases. The germline V gene has CDR1 LNHDA and CDR2 SQIVND (reference sequence). This CDR3 is 16 amino acids long. The trim removed 4 bases at V and 8 bases at J, leaving 8 bases unmatched. The CDR3 sequence: CASSTLTSGGAGTQYF. The CDR3 DNA sequence: TGTGCCAGTAGTACCCTGACTAGCGGGGGGGCCGGTACGCAGTATTTT.

This clonotype was picked up many times. The chain carries TRBV5-4 and TRBJ2-2, with D perhaps matching TRBD2 (6 bases). Germline V gene data show CDR1 as SGHNT and CDR2 as YYREEE (reference sequence). Trimming removed 4 bases from V and 1 base from J, with 14 bases in between. The CDR3 spans 16 residues. The CDR3 sequence: CASSPPGLQNTGELFF. The CDR3 bases are TGTGCCAGCAGCCCACCGGGACTTCAGAACACCGGGGAGCTGTTTTTT.

This clonotype has a count of ten or more. The chain uses TRBV7-9 and TRBJ2-3; unclear D gene. CDR1 and CDR2 (germline): SEHNR, FQNEAQ (reference sequence). The ends were cut back, 4 bases at V and 1 base at J, with 18 bases in the middle. The CDR3 is 17 residues long. CDR3 protein: CASSSGKTVRGTDTQYF. The CDR3 nucleotides are TGTGCCAGCAGCTCAGGCAAAACGGTCCGGGGCACAGATACGCAGTATTTT.

The J gene is TRBJ1-1, the V gene TRBV21-1; the table's D call of TRBD1 was not tested on the DNA. TRBV21-1 is tagged as a pseudogene. This CDR3 region has 16 residues. CDR3 sequence: CASSPGTGGWNTEAFF. The CDR3, as DNA: TGTGCCAGCAGCCCCGGGACAGGGGGCTGGAACACTGAAGCTTTCTTT.

V is TRBV4-3 and J is TRBJ2-3, with 11 bases that match TRBD2. Germline loops: CDR1 LGHNA, CDR2 YSLEER. There are 16 residues in the CDR3. V was pared by 0 bases and J by 1 base, with 0 bases of the junction left unmatched. The CDR3 is CASSQELAGGTDTQYF. The DNA for the CDR3 is TGCGCCAGCAGCCAAGAACTAGCGGGGGGCACAGATACGCAGTATTTT.

The chain uses TRBV6-5 and TRBJ1-2; D is possibly TRBD1 (5 bases). The V gene lost 2 bases and the J gene lost 4 bases, with 14 bases spanning the gap. The CDR3 has 15 amino acids. CDR1 is MNHEY and CDR2 is SVGAGI in the germline V gene. The CDR3 region is CASSYRQGGRYGYTF. The CDR3 DNA reads as TGTGCCAGCAGTTACCGGCAGGGAGGTCGCTATGGCTACACCTTC.

V and J are TRBV5-1 and TRBJ1-6; TRBD1 agrees at 8 bases. The CDR3 is made up of 15 amino acids. Losses at the gene ends were 4 bases for V and 9 bases for J; bases not matched to a gene: 9. CDR1 is SGHRS and CDR2 is YFSETQ in the germline V gene. This chain's CDR3 is CASSPTGDRSSPLHF. DNA for the CDR3: TGCGCCAGCAGCCCGACAGGGGATCGGAGTTCACCCCTCCACTTT.

This clonotype was detected many times. This sequence joins TRBV6-2 or TRBV6-3 and TRBJ2-2, with D perhaps matching TRBD2 (5 bases). This CDR3 contains 14 residues. V lost 7 bases, J lost 0 bases, and 9 bases lay in between. Looked up from germline, CDR1 is MNHEY and CDR2 is SVGEGT. The CDR3 reads CASTLAPNTGELFF. DNA of the CDR3: TGTGCCAGCACTCTAGCCCCGAACACCGGGGAGCTGTTTTTT.

This clonotype occurred many times. This chain's CDR3 is CASSPMGRSQPQHF. The CDR3 DNA reads TGTGCCAGCTCACCCATGGGCAGAAGTCAGCCCCAGCATTTT. The rearrangement joins TRBV18 to TRBJ1-5; D is uncertain. The V end was cut by 3 bases, the J end by 6 bases, with 12 bases between. Germline loops: CDR1 KGHSH, CDR2 LQKENI. The CDR3 extends over 14 amino acids.

This clonotype was counted between two and nine times. The rearrangement uses TRBV3-1 and TRBJ2-3; D gene ambiguous. The CDR3 sequence is 11 residues long. Trimming pared 8 bases from V and 9 bases from J, leaving 12 bases between. CDR1 and CDR2 from the germline V gene are LGHDT and YNNKEL (reference sequence). The CDR3 here is CASDLGGTQYF. The CDR3 DNA reads as TGTGCCAGCGACCTTGGTGGCACGCAGTATTTT.

This clonotype occurred many times. The chain has TRBV7-9 and TRBJ2-2; D possibly matches TRBD1 or TRBD2 (5 bases each). This CDR3 is 16 amino acids long. V was pared by 2 bases and J by 0 bases, with 10 bases between. Germline assignment: CDR1 SEHNR and CDR2 FQNEAQ (reference sequence). In nucleotides, the CDR3 is TGTGCCAGCAGCTTAACGGGGCAAGCGAACACCGGGGAGCTGTTTTTT. This codes for CASSLTGQANTGELFF.

This clonotype was counted ten times or more. The chain recombines TRBV5-1 with TRBJ2-5; D is uncertain. The CDR3 is 15 amino acids. CDR1 and CDR2 (germline): SGHRS, YFSETQ. V shed 2 bases and J shed 1 base, with 12 bases lying between them. CDR3 protein: CASSLALPGQETQYF. In nucleotides, the CDR3 is TGCGCCAGCAGCTTAGCCCTGCCGGGCCAAGAGACCCAGTACTTC.

This rearrangement joins TRBV26 to TRBJ2-7; the table's D call TRBD1 went unverified against the DNA. TRBV26 is a documented pseudogene. The CDR3 sequence is 12 residues long. In DNA, the CDR3 is TGTGCCAGCAGTGGACAGGTTTACGAGCAGTACTTC. Encoded protein: CASSGQVYEQYF.

This clonotype appeared many times. This sequence joins TRBV7-9 and TRBJ1-1, with TRBD1 matching over 9 bases. CDR1 is SEHNR and CDR2 is FQNEAQ in the germline V gene (reference sequence). The CDR3 length is 14 residues. Trimming at V came to 0 bases and at J to 7 bases, leaving 3 bases not matched to a gene. CDR3 in amino acids: CASSLAGTGLEAFF. The CDR3 DNA reads as TGTGCCAGCAGCTTAGCTGGGACAGGGCTTGAAGCTTTCTTT.